These 3 T cell receptor beta chains originate from one sample sequenced in a study of T cells in localized non-small cell lung cancer. Produced via immunoSEQ multiplex PCR; TCRdb's table is partial and in-frame only. The table has roughly 26,000 clones, less than 90% seen once. The specimen was peripheral blood, collected before any cancer treatment. These receptor sequences come from a female donor over 55 with stage II squamous cell lung carcinoma.

V is TRBV7-6 and J is TRBJ2-6; TRBD1 agrees at 8 bases. The CDR3 is 16 amino acids. Germline V gives CDR1 SGHVS, CDR2 FNYEAQ. Trimming cost V 1 base and J 4 bases; bases outside gene matches: 3. CDR3 DNA: TGTGCCAGCAGCTTAGGGACAGGGCTCGGGGCCAACGTCCTGACTTTC. Translated, it gives CASSLGTGLGANVLTF.

The CDR3 is CASSLNGGEFF. The CDR3 DNA follows: TGTGCCAGCAGCTTGAACGGGGGGGAGTTCTTC. The chain recombines TRBV5-6 with TRBJ2-1; 8 positions agree with TRBD2. Germline V gene sequence: CDR1 SGHDT, CDR2 YYEEEE. This CDR3 contains 11 residues. V shed 1 base, J shed 14 bases, and the junction held 2 bases outside the gene matches.

This chain connects TRBV27 to TRBJ2-3; possible D gene TRBD2, 5 bases. V shed 7 bases and J shed 5 bases, with 22 bases lying between them. CDR1 is MNHEY and CDR2 is SMNVEV in the germline V gene (reference sequence). This CDR3 comprises 16 residues. The CDR3 here is CASTPEASWGGDTQYF. The CDR3 coding sequence is TGTGCCAGCACCCCGGAGGCTAGCTGGGGTGGAGATACGCAGTATTTT.